Shown below are 29 T cell receptor beta chains from a single sample sequenced in a study of blood T cell repertoires in COVID-19 (dated by TCRdb to the early 2020s). The library was obtained by the immunoSEQ multiplex PCR assay. TCRdb carries this immuneACCESS record with in-frame sequences only. Its versions omit some clonotypes, under half of them owing to an unresolved V gene in the studies checked, with the rest unexplained. The sample includes roughly 250,000 clones, with roughly 89% observed a single time. Together, the top ten hold around 0.84% of the sample. Sequenced sample: peripheral blood. These receptors were collected from a man aged 25 to 40 with acute or convalescent COVID-19.

The chain employs TRBV7-9 and TRBJ2-2, with a weak D call TRBD2 (6 bases). CDR3 length equals 15 residues. Trimming took 7 bases from V and 3 from J, leaving 15 bases between them. Germline V gene lookup returns CDR1 SEHNR and CDR2 FQNEAQ (reference sequence). The CDR3 region is CASTHTSYYTGELFF. CDR3 DNA sequence: TGTGCCAGCACCCACACTAGCTATTACACCGGGGAGCTGTTTTTT.

The rearrangement joins TRBV3-1 (or the pseudogene TRBV3-2) to TRBJ2-2, with 7 nucleotides matching TRBD2. Germline V gene data show CDR1 as LGHDT and CDR2 as YNNKEL (reference sequence). The CDR3 has 19 residues. V was pared by 4 bases and J by 2 bases, with 16 bases of the junction left unmatched. The DNA of the CDR3 is TGTGCCAGCAGCCCCGACCCGGGACTACCACCTCCTAACACCGGGGAGCTGTTTTTT. Its translation is CASSPDPGLPPPNTGELFF.

This rearrangement joins TRBV7-8 to TRBJ2-7, with D hard to call. The CDR3 totals 15 residues. The germline gives CDR1 SGHVS, CDR2 FQNEAQ. Trimming removed 1 base from V and 3 bases from J, with 13 bases in between. CDR3 nucleotide sequence: TGTGCCAGCAGCTTAGATCAGAGGCTGAACTACGAGCAGTACTTC. This sequence encodes CASSLDQRLNYEQYF.

This sequence joins TRBV12-5 and TRBJ2-1; the match to TRBD1 covers 7 bases. There are 18 residues in the CDR3. The junction had 10 bases not matched to a gene; V was cut back by 2 bases and J by 0 bases. Looked up from germline, CDR1 is LGHNT and CDR2 is FRNRAP. The CDR3 here is CASGLPTRDRYSYNEQFF. CDR3 DNA sequence: TGTGCTAGTGGTTTGCCCACCCGGGACAGATACTCCTACAATGAGCAGTTCTTC. Full variable domain (rest looked up from reference TRBV12-5 and TRBJ2-1): DARVTQTPRHKVTEMGQEVTMRCQPILGHNTVFWYRQTMMQGLELLAYFRNRAPLDDSGMPKDRFSAEMPDATLATLKIQPSEPRDSAVYFCASGLPTRDRYSYNEQFFGPGTRLTVL.

J is TRBJ1-5 and V is TRBV19, with TRBD1 matching over 8 bases. The CDR3 length is 15 residues. V dropped 8 bases and J dropped 5; count of bases not matched to a gene: 11. Germline V lookup: CDR1 LNHDA, CDR2 SQIVND (reference sequence). This CDR3 reads CASHDGPGGHQPQHF. The CDR3 DNA sequence: TGTGCCAGTCACGACGGTCCAGGGGGCCATCAGCCCCAGCATTTT.

CDR3 nucleotides: TGTGCTAGTGGCCCAGGGACAGGGGGCCGCTACGAGCAGTACTTC. Its protein is CASGPGTGGRYEQYF. This chain uses TRBV12-5 with TRBJ2-7; 12 positions match TRBD1. The CDR3 is made up of 15 amino acids. Trimming at V came to 6 bases and at J to 3 bases, leaving 6 bases not matched to a gene. Germline lookup yields CDR1 LGHNT and CDR2 FRNRAP.

CDR3 sequence (DNA): TGTGCCAGCAGCGACCAGCGGGGGAGCTCCTACGAGCAGTACTTC. Amino acid sequence: CASSDQRGSSYEQYF. This sequence joins TRBV7-6 and TRBJ2-7, with 8 bases that match TRBD2. Per germline, CDR1 SGHVS and CDR2 FNYEAQ. Trimming at V came to 5 bases and at J to 0 bases, leaving 6 bases not matched to a gene. There are 15 residues in the CDR3.

The chain joins TRBV28 to TRBJ2-3, with 9 bases aligning to TRBD1. J lost 3 bases, V lost 6 bases, and 10 bases had no gene match. The CDR3 has 16 amino acids. The germline CDR1 and CDR2 sequences are MDHEN and SYDVKM. The CDR3, as DNA: TGTGCCAGCAGGGAAGCCGGGACAGGGAAAACAGATACGCAGTATTTT. Translation: CASREAGTGKTDTQYF.

V is TRBV12-5 and J is TRBJ2-7; tentative D call: TRBD1 (5 bases). Germline lookup yields CDR1 LGHNT and CDR2 FRNRAP. V was pared by 6 bases and J by 4 bases, with 7 bases between. CDR3 length equals 11 residues. In DNA form, the CDR3 reads TGTGCTAGTGGGGGGCCTTACGAGCAGTACTTC. Translation gives CASGGPYEQYF.

The V and J genes are TRBV19 and TRBJ2-5, with 11 bases lining up with TRBD2. CDR3 length: 17 residues. Germline V CDR1 and CDR2: LNHDA, SQIVND (reference sequence). Unmatched junction bases numbered 11, after V lost 3 bases and J lost 5 bases. The CDR3 sequence is CASSMGGASGGSETQYF. CDR3 coding DNA: TGTGCCAGTAGTATGGGAGGGGCTAGCGGGGGGTCGGAGACCCAGTACTTC.

The chain carries TRBV4-1 and TRBJ2-5; TRBD2 is a possible D gene (5 bases). This CDR3 is built from 17 residues. Trimming stripped 2 bases from V and 4 bases from J, with 20 bases between. CDR1 and CDR2 (germline): MGHRA, YSYEKL. The DNA of the CDR3 is TGCGCCAGCAGCCAAACGGGGATGCGGGCGAGAGGAGAGACCCAGTACTTC. This encodes CASSQTGMRARGETQYF.

CDR3 nucleotide sequence: TGTGCCAGCAGCCGACAAGAAGAATCACCCCTCCACTTT. Its translation: CASSRQEESPLHF. The V gene is TRBV11-2, the J gene TRBJ1-6; D not resolved. The V end lost 5 bases, the J end lost 10 bases, and 12 bases lay between the germline ends. This CDR3 is 13 amino acids long. The germline CDR1 and CDR2 sequences are SGHAT and FQNNGV.

The chain carries TRBV9 and TRBJ2-1; D not certain. Germline-derived CDR1 and CDR2 are SGDLS and YYNGEE. Trimming took off 0 bases at V and 5 bases at J, with 9 bases between the two ends. The CDR3 loop spans 14 amino acids. In DNA, the CDR3 is TGTGCCAGCAGCGTAGGGAGCTTTGACAATGAGCAGTTCTTC. Protein: CASSVGSFDNEQFF.

This clone has ten or more counts. The chain is built from TRBV29-1 and TRBJ1-3; no clear D. Germline V lookup: CDR1 SQVTM, CDR2 ANQGSEA. The CDR3 contains 11 residues. Trimming took off 6 bases at V and 6 bases at J, with 9 bases between the two ends. The CDR3, as DNA: TGCAGCGTAGACTTATCAAACACCATATATTTT. Translation: CSVDLSNTIYF.

The rearrangement joins TRBV28 to TRBJ2-4, with a tentative D call TRBD2 (5 bases). Germline CDR1 MDHEN, CDR2 SYDVKM. The CDR3 extends over 15 amino acids. V was shortened by 7 bases and J by 2 bases, with 15 bases between the two germline ends. The CDR3: CASKEGGPTKNIQYF. In DNA form, the CDR3 reads TGTGCCAGCAAAGAGGGCGGCCCAACCAAAAACATTCAGTACTTC.

The gene calls are TRBV5-1 and TRBJ1-2; D call uncertain. Germline V gives CDR1 SGHRS, CDR2 YFSETQ. V lost 4 bases and J lost 2, with 12 bases in between. The length of the CDR3 is 14 residues. The CDR3 DNA reads TGCGCCAGCAGCCCCTCGGCGGGGAACTATGGCTACACCTTC. Translated, it gives CASSPSAGNYGYTF.

This chain links TRBV5-1 with TRBJ1-3; no clear D gene. The CDR3 extends over 15 amino acids. CDR1 is SGHRS, CDR2 YFSETQ, per germline. The V and J ends lost 4 bases and 4 bases respectively, with 15 bases between them. The chain's CDR3 is CASSPFGDRGNTIYF. CDR3 DNA: TGCGCCAGCAGCCCCTTCGGAGATCGCGGAAACACCATATATTTT.

The chain links TRBV6-1 to TRBJ1-5, with 8 bases identical to TRBD1. Germline CDR1 is MNHNS and CDR2 is SASEGT. The ends lost 2 bases at V and 4 bases at J; junction bases unmatched: 7. This CDR3 has 16 residues. The CDR3 DNA reads TGTGCCAGCAGTGAATTTGGGGGGACAGGTAATCAGCCCCAGCATTTT. This gives the protein CASSEFGGTGNQPQHF.

The rearrangement links TRBV2 to TRBJ2-1, with 10 bases aligning to TRBD2. Germline values: CDR1 SNHLY, CDR2 FYNNEI. V shed 6 bases and J 12 bases; nucleotides not matched to a gene: 14. The CDR3 is 15 residues long. CDR3: CASSRTSGDTMRQFF. The CDR3 nucleotides are TGTGCCAGCAGCAGGACTAGCGGAGATACAATGAGGCAGTTCTTC.

CDR3 in amino acids: CASREGGGDNQPQHF. CDR3 nucleotides: TGTGCCAGCAGGGAGGGAGGGGGTGACAATCAGCCCCAGCATTTT. The V and J genes are TRBV6-5 and TRBJ1-5; a weak D match, TRBD1 (6 bases). Germline CDR1 is MNHEY and CDR2 is SVGAGI. The germline V and J ends were trimmed by 6 bases and 3 bases, with 15 bases remaining between them. The CDR3 length is 15 residues.

The chain combines TRBV7-2 with TRBJ2-3; maybe TRBD2 (6 bases). Germline V CDR1 and CDR2: SGHTA, FQGNSA. Trimming pared 4 bases from V and 10 bases from J, leaving 18 bases between. This CDR3 region has 14 residues. The CDR3, as DNA: TGTGCCAGCAGCTCGATGGGGACTTCCAGGGCGCAGTATTTT. Translated: CASSSMGTSRAQYF.

The chain couples TRBV28 to TRBJ2-2; TRBD2 might be the D (5 bases). From germline, CDR1 is MDHEN and CDR2 SYDVKM. Trimming shortened V by 5 bases and J by 5 bases, and 6 bases separated the two germline ends. This CDR3 region has 12 residues. CDR3 nucleotide sequence: TGTGCCAGCAGTGAGCGGACCGGGGAGCTGTTTTTT. Translated: CASSERTGELFF.

The rearrangement uses TRBV2 and TRBJ2-7; 8 bases match TRBD1. Germline CDR1 and CDR2: SNHLY and FYNNEI. CDR3 length: 13 residues. With 2 bases clipped from V and 6 bases from J, the junction kept 3 bases outside the gene matches. The CDR3 coding sequence is TGTGCCAGCAGTGAACAGGGGGCCGGCGAGCAGTACTTC. This sequence encodes CASSEQGAGEQYF.

The V call is TRBV4-2, the J call TRBJ2-1; D unresolved. CDR3 length: 13 amino acids. Trimming removed 3 bases from V and 6 bases from J, with 9 bases in between. CDR1 is LGHNA, CDR2 YNFKEQ, per germline. The chain's CDR3 is CASSHYESNEQFF. The CDR3 DNA follows: TGTGCCAGCAGCCACTATGAGTCCAATGAGCAGTTCTTC.

A single count supports this clone. This specimen includes other DNA sequences encoding the same CDR3. The gene calls are TRBV5-1 and TRBJ2-7; 7 positions match TRBD2. J gave up 0 bases and V 2 bases, and 5 bases lay outside the gene matches. The germline V gene has CDR1 SGHRS and CDR2 YFSETQ. This CDR3 has 15 amino acids. The CDR3 region is CASSFSGGSSYEQYF. DNA for the CDR3: TGCGCCAGCAGCTTTTCCGGGGGGAGCTCCTACGAGCAGTACTTC. The full variable domain, in which reference TRBV5-1 and TRBJ2-7 provide the parts outside the CDR3, is KAGVTQTPRYLIKTRGQQVTLSCSPISGHRSVSWYQQTPGQGLQFLFEYFSETQRNKGNFPGRFSGRQFSNSRSEMNVSTLELGDSALYLCASSFSGGSSYEQYFGPGTRLTVT.

This sequence joins TRBV28 and TRBJ2-1; weak D call: TRBD1 (5 bases). Trimming removed 5 bases from V and 5 bases from J, with 13 bases in between. Germline CDR1 and CDR2: MDHEN and SYDVKM. The CDR3 is 14 residues long. The CDR3 DNA reads as TGTGCCAGCAGTAACAGTGGGGCAGACAATGAGCAGTTCTTC. Its protein product is CASSNSGADNEQFF. Full variable domain (missing parts from reference TRBV28 and TRBJ2-1): DVKVTQSSRYLVKRTGEKVFLECVQDMDHENMFWYRQDPGLGLRLIYFSYDVKMKEKGDIPEGYSVSREKKERFSLILESASTNQTSMYLCASSNSGADNEQFFGPGTRLTVL.

The J gene is TRBJ1-2, the V gene TRBV12-3 or TRBV12-4; tentatively, D is TRBD1 (5 bases). The CDR3 contains 13 residues. V was clipped by 6 bases and J by 1 base, with 9 bases between them. The CDR3 nucleotides read TGTGCCAGCAGCCGACAGCTTAACTATGGCTACACCTTC. It codes for CASSRQLNYGYTF.

The chain links TRBV6-5 to TRBJ2-7; 11 positions agree with TRBD1. The CDR3 is made up of 15 amino acids. CDR1 MNHEY and CDR2 SVGAGI come from the germline V gene. Trimming at V came to 4 bases and at J to 7 bases, leaving 9 bases not matched to a gene. The CDR3 DNA reads as TGTGCCAGCAGTTTACAAGGACAGGGGGCGCGAGAGCAGTACTTC. This sequence encodes CASSLQGQGAREQYF.

The chain uses TRBV27 and TRBJ2-7, with TRBD1 identical over 11 bases. V trimming: 7 bases; J trimming: 3 bases; junction bases outside the gene matches: 5. The germline V gene has CDR1 MNHEY and CDR2 SMNVEV (reference sequence). The CDR3 totals 14 residues. CDR3 sequence (DNA): TGTGCCAGCAACCCCGGGACAGGGGGCTACGAGCAGTACTTC. Its translation is CASNPGTGGYEQYF.